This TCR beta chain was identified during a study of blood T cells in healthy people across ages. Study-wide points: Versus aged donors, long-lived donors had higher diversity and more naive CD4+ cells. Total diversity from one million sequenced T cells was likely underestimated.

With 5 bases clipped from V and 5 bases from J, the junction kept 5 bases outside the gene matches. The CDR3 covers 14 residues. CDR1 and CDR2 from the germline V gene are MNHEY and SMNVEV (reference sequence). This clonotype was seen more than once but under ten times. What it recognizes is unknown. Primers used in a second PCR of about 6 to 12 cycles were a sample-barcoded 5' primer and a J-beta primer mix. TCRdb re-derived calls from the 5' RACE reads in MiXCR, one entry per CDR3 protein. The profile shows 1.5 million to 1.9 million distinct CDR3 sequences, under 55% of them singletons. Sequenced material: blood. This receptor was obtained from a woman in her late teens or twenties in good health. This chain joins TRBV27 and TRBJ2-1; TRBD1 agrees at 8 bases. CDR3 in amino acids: CASSPQGANNEQFF. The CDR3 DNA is TGTGCCAGCAGTCCGCAGGGGGCGAACAATGAGCAGTTCTTC.